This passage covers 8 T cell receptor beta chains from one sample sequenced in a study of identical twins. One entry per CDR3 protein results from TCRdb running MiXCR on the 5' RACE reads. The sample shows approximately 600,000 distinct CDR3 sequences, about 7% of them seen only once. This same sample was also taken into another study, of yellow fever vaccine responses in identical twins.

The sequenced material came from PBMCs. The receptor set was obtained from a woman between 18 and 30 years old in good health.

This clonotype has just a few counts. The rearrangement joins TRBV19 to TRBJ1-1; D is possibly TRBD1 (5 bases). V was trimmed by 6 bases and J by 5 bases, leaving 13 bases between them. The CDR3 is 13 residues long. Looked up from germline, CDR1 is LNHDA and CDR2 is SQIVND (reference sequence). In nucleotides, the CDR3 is TGTGCCAGTAGCCAGCGGGGGGTGACTGAAGCTTTCTTT. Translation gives CASSQRGVTEAFF.

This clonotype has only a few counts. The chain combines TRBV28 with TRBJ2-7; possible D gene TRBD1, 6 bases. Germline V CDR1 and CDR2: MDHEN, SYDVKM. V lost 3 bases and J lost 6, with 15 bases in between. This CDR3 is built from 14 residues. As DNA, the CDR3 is TGTGCCAGCAGTTTGTTGGGGACAAAGGTCGAGCAGTACTTC. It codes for CASSLLGTKVEQYF.

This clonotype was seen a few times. The CDR3 sequence is CASSQWTGKTYEQYV. DNA for the CDR3: TGCGCCAGCAGCCAATGGACAGGGAAGACCTACGAGCAGTACGTC. V and J are TRBV4-1 and TRBJ2-7; TRBD1 agrees at 8 bases. V dropped 2 bases and J dropped 2; count of bases not matched to a gene: 5. CDR3 length equals 15 residues. Germline V gene data show CDR1 as MGHRA and CDR2 as YSYEKL.

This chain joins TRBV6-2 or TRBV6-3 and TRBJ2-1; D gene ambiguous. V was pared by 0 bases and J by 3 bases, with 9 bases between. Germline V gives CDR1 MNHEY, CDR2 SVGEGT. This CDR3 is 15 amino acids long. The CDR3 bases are TGTGCCAGCAGTTACTCGAACTCCGGCTACAATGAGCAGTTCTTC. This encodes CASSYSNSGYNEQFF.

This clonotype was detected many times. The CDR3, as DNA: TGTGCCAGCAGTGAAGCGCTAGTGGCAGATACGCAGTATTTT. This sequence encodes CASSEALVADTQYF. This rearrangement joins TRBV6-1 to TRBJ2-3, with D hard to call. V lost 0 bases and J 4 bases, leaving 8 bases between the germline ends. CDR1 is MNHNS, CDR2 SASEGT, per germline. This CDR3 spans 14 amino acids.

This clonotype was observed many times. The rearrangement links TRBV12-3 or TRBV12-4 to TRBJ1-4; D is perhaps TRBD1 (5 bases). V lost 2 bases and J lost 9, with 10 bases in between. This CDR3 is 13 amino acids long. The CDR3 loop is CASSLWGTKKLFF. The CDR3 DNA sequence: TGTGCCAGCAGTTTATGGGGCACGAAAAAACTGTTTTTT.

CDR3 nucleotide sequence: TGCGCCAGCAGCTTGGGTCGAGTAGCCAAAAACATTCAGTACTTC. Translated, it gives CASSLGRVAKNIQYF. The chain couples TRBV5-1 to TRBJ2-4; D uncertain. The CDR3 covers 15 residues. V gave up 0 bases and J gave up 0 bases, with 7 bases separating them. Germline CDR1 and CDR2: SGHRS and YFSETQ.

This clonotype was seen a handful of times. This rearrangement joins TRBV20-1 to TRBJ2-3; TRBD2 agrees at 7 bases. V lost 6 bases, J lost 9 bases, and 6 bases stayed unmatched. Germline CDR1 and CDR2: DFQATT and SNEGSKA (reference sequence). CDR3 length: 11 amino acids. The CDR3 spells CSAQDGGTQYF. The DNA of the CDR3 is TGCAGTGCCCAGGACGGGGGGACGCAGTATTTT.